The 7 T cell receptor beta chains reported below all come from one sample, sequenced in a study of blood T cell repertoires in COVID-19. The protocol was immunoSEQ multiplex PCR, while the TCRdb copy is restricted to in-frame clones and leaves out a portion. The table records roughly 120,000 clones, around 64% of them present only once. Source material: peripheral blood. The source is a human donor with acute or convalescent COVID-19. The donor label of this sample is uncertain.

The J gene is TRBJ2-3, the V gene TRBV4-2, with TRBD2 identical over 10 bases. Trimming removed 3 bases from V and 5 bases from J; junction bases left unmatched: 8. The germline V gene has CDR1 LGHNA and CDR2 YNFKEQ. The CDR3 loop spans 16 amino acids. CDR3 sequence reads: CASSHLSGGKGDTQYF. The CDR3 bases are TGTGCCAGCAGCCACCTTAGCGGGGGGAAGGGAGATACGCAGTATTTT.

CDR3 protein: CASSWARGETQYF. The DNA for the CDR3 is TGTGCCAGCAGTTGGGCCAGGGGAGAGACCCAGTACTTC. This chain uses TRBV6-5 with TRBJ2-5; D is perhaps TRBD1 (6 bases). The V end lost 4 bases, the J end lost 4 bases, and 10 bases lay between the germline ends. This CDR3 comprises 13 residues. Germline CDR1 and CDR2: MNHEY and SVGAGI.

The J gene is TRBJ1-2, the V gene TRBV2; 7 nucleotides line up with TRBD1. The germline V gene encodes CDR1 SNHLY and CDR2 FYNNEI. After removal of 7 bases from V and 8 bases from J, the junction contained 4 bases not matched to a gene. The length of the CDR3 is 11 residues. The CDR3 sequence: CASTTGEGYTF. In DNA form, the CDR3 reads TGTGCCAGCACTACAGGGGAAGGCTACACCTTC. Drawing the rest from reference TRBV2 and TRBJ1-2, the complete variable domain is EPEVTQTPSHQVTQMGQEVILRCVPISNHLYFYWYRQILGQKVEFLVSFYNNEISEKSEIFDDQFSVERPDGSNFTLKIRSTKLEDSAMYFCASTTGEGYTFGSGTRLTVV.

This chain uses TRBV2 with TRBJ2-3, with 8 positions matching TRBD2. The CDR3 length is 14 residues. V shed 10 bases, J shed 2 bases, and the junction held 8 bases outside the gene matches. The germline gives CDR1 SNHLY, CDR2 FYNNEI. This chain's CDR3 is CATIAGSNTDTQYF. In DNA form, the CDR3 reads TGTGCCACAATAGCGGGGTCTAACACAGATACGCAGTATTTT. Full variable domain (outside the CDR3, taken from reference TRBV2 and TRBJ2-3): EPEVTQTPSHQVTQMGQEVILRCVPISNHLYFYWYRQILGQKVEFLVSFYNNEISEKSEIFDDQFSVERPDGSNFTLKIRSTKLEDSAMYFCATIAGSNTDTQYFGPGTRLTVL.

CDR3 sequence (DNA): TGTGCCAGCAGCTTAGTCGGGGGGGCGTATACGCAGTATTTT. Amino acid sequence: CASSLVGGAYTQYF. The V call is TRBV11-2, the J call TRBJ2-3, with TRBD2 identical over 8 bases. Germline CDR1 is SGHAT and CDR2 is FQNNGV. The CDR3 consists of 14 residues. With V trimmed by 1 base and J by 7 bases, 4 bases remained unmatched.

The chain is built from TRBV19 and TRBJ2-3, with 12 bases aligning to TRBD1. V was clipped by 6 bases and J by 8 bases; unmatched bases: 9. From germline, CDR1 is LNHDA and CDR2 SQIVND (reference sequence). The CDR3 length is 15 residues. Here the CDR3 reads CASSLPGQGASTQYF. CDR3 nucleotides: TGTGCCAGTAGCCTTCCGGGACAGGGGGCATCTACGCAGTATTTT.

A note on this clone: Within the sample, other DNA sequences also encode this same CDR3. CDR3 sequence (DNA): TGTGCCAGTTCTCTGTTGAATTCACCCCTCCACTTT. Amino acids: CASSLLNSPLHF. The rearrangement uses TRBV28 and TRBJ1-6; no clear D gene. The CDR3 is 12 amino acids. The V gene lost 9 bases and the J gene lost 7 bases, with 10 bases spanning the gap. Per germline, CDR1 MDHEN and CDR2 SYDVKM.